These 24 T cell receptor beta chains were sequenced from one sample in a study of blood T cells in healthy people across ages. A second PCR of roughly 7 to 11 cycles used a sample-barcoded 5' primer and a J-beta primer mix. TCRdb independently ran MiXCR on the 5' RACE reads; one entry per CDR3 protein. This table holds over a million distinct CDR3 sequences, under 45% found once. The specimen was blood. The receptor set was obtained from a woman aged 55-70 years in good health.

The rearrangement links TRBV6-5 to TRBJ2-1; D is unresolved. CDR1 is MNHEY and CDR2 is SVGAGI in the germline V gene. This CDR3 has 12 residues. Trimming left V 6 bases short and J 13 bases short, with 16 bases between. The CDR3 DNA sequence: TGTGCCAGCAGCCCTGTCGGGCAGACCCAGTTCTTC. It translates to CASSPVGQTQFF.

The V gene is TRBV10-3, the J gene TRBJ2-7; D may be TRBD1 (5 bases). Germline V gene data show CDR1 as ENHRY and CDR2 as SYGVKD. This CDR3 region has 13 residues. The germline V and J ends were trimmed by 9 bases and 0 bases, with 12 bases remaining between them. The DNA for the CDR3 is TGTGCCATAATCCCCGACAGCTCCTACGAGCAGTACTTC. Encoded protein: CAIIPDSSYEQYF.

This clonotype was counted between two and nine times. The chain links TRBV5-1 to TRBJ2-1; 7 bases match TRBD2. V lost 3 bases, J lost 3 bases, and 3 bases stayed unmatched. The length of the CDR3 is 14 residues. Germline-derived CDR1 and CDR2 are SGHRS and YFSETQ. CDR3 in amino acids: CASSSSGNYNEQFF. The CDR3 DNA reads as TGCGCCAGCAGCTCCAGCGGGAACTACAATGAGCAGTTCTTC. Variable domain in full (rest from reference TRBV5-1 and TRBJ2-1): KAGVTQTPRYLIKTRGQQVTLSCSPISGHRSVSWYQQTPGQGLQFLFEYFSETQRNKGNFPGRFSGRQFSNSRSEMNVSTLELGDSALYLCASSSSGNYNEQFFGPGTRLTVL.

The chain recombines TRBV28 with TRBJ2-3; TRBD2 matches at 10 bases. Unmatched junction bases numbered 6, after V lost 4 bases and J lost 5 bases. Germline V gene sequence: CDR1 MDHEN, CDR2 SYDVKM. This CDR3 has 15 residues. CDR3 in DNA: TGTGCCAGCAGTTACCTAGCGGGAGCTGTAGATACGCAGTATTTT. This translates into CASSYLAGAVDTQYF.

The table lists this clonotype with a few counts. This sequence joins TRBV14 and TRBJ2-3; D gene ambiguous. The CDR3 runs to 15 residues. The germline CDR1 and CDR2 sequences are SGHDN and FVKESK. Trimming pared 5 bases from V and 6 bases from J, leaving 18 bases between. Written as DNA, the CDR3 is TGTGCCAGCAGCTTAGAGGTCCTAAACACGGATACGCAGTATTTT. Amino acids: CASSLEVLNTDTQYF.

This chain joins TRBV4-1 and TRBJ1-5, with TRBD1 matching over 7 bases. Germline V gene data show CDR1 as MGHRA and CDR2 as YSYEKL. With 0 bases clipped from V and 4 bases from J, the junction kept 6 bases outside the gene matches. This CDR3 has 16 residues. The CDR3 is CASSQEEGQLNQPQHF. The CDR3 coding sequence is TGCGCCAGCAGCCAAGAAGAGGGACAGCTAAATCAGCCCCAGCATTTT.

The chain uses TRBV30 and TRBJ1-1, with D possibly TRBD1 on 6 matching bases. V lost 0 bases to trimming and J lost 5 bases, with 10 bases between them. The V gene's germline CDR1 is GTSNPN and CDR2 SVGIG (reference sequence). This CDR3 region has 13 residues. The CDR3, as DNA: TGTGCCTGGAGTGTGGCAGGGACAACTGAAGCTTTCTTT. Protein sequence: CAWSVAGTTEAFF. The variable domain in full, with the rest retrieved from reference TRBV30 and TRBJ1-1, is SQTIHQWPATLVQPVGSPLSLECTVEGTSNPNLYWYRQAAGRGLQLLFYSVGIGQISSEVPQNLSASRPQDRQFILSSKKLLLSDSGFYLCAWSVAGTTEAFFGQGTRLTVV.

This clonotype was seen at least ten times. J is TRBJ1-1 and V is TRBV12-3 or TRBV12-4, with D possibly matching TRBD1 (6 bases). This CDR3 has 14 residues. V lost 7 bases to trimming and J lost 1 base, with 13 bases between them. CDR3 DNA: TGTGCCAGCACCCAGGGACAATCGAACACTGAAGCTTTCTTT. The encoded protein is CASTQGQSNTEAFF.

This clonotype appeared many times. The chain joins TRBV24-1 to TRBJ1-2, with 7 bases identical to TRBD1. The CDR3 runs 15 residues. Per germline, CDR1 KGHDR and CDR2 SFDVKD. The V gene end was trimmed by 3 bases and the J gene end by 8 bases; junction bases not matched to a gene: 11. The CDR3 DNA sequence: TGTGCCACCAGTGATCCAGCGACAGGGCGTGAGGGCTACACCTTC. Encoded protein: CATSDPATGREGYTF.

Concerning this clonotype: This clone may be a read error of a much larger clone one base away. The genes are TRBV5-1 and TRBJ2-3, with D maybe TRBD2 (5 bases). CDR1 and CDR2 (germline): SGHRS, YFSETQ. The CDR3 extends over 12 amino acids. The CDR3 sequence: CVSSLEADTQYF. DNA of the CDR3: TGCGTCAGCAGCTTGGAGGCAGATACGCAGTATTTT.

This chain links TRBV3-1 with TRBJ2-2, with 7 bases identical to TRBD1. V gave up 6 bases and J gave up 5 bases; unmatched junction bases: 9. CDR1 and CDR2 from the germline V gene are LGHDT and YNNKEL (reference sequence). CDR3 length equals 15 residues. The CDR3 DNA reads as TGTGCCAGCAGGTTACAGGGGTATCGGACCGGGGAGCTGTTTTTT. Translation: CASRLQGYRTGELFF. Combining the CDR3 with reference TRBV3-1 and TRBJ2-2 gives the whole variable domain DTAVSQTPKYLVTQMGNDKSIKCEQNLGHDTMYWYKQDSKKFLKIMFSYNNKELIINETVPNRFSPKSPDKAHLNLHINSLELGDSAVYFCASRLQGYRTGELFFGEGSRLTVL.

V usage is TRBV20-1 and J usage is TRBJ1-4; 10 bases line up with TRBD1. Germline V gene data show CDR1 as DFQATT and CDR2 as SNEGSKA (reference sequence). J gave up 8 bases and V 5 bases, and 5 bases lay outside the gene matches. The CDR3 loop spans 13 amino acids. The DNA of the CDR3 is TGCAGTGCTCCGCGGGGACAGGGGGAAAAACTGTTTTTT. It translates to CSAPRGQGEKLFF.

This clonotype appeared a single time. At one boundary the junction diverges from the germline segment, which might be a read error. The chain is built from TRBV12-3 or TRBV12-4 and TRBJ1-2; D is undetermined. CDR3 length: 13 amino acids. Here the CDR3 reads CASSLERVDGCTF. In nucleotides, the CDR3 is TGTGCCAGCAGTTTGGAAAGGGTTGATGGCTGCACCTTC.

The table lists this clonotype with a few counts. The chain is built from TRBV10-3 and TRBJ2-5; D gene uncertain. Deletions cut 2 bases from V and 2 bases from J, with 9 bases between. This CDR3 contains 14 residues. Germline CDR1 and CDR2: ENHRY and SYGVKD. The DNA for the CDR3 is TGTGCCATCAGTGAGGCCACAATTCAAGAGACCCAGTACTTC. The encoded protein is CAISEATIQETQYF.

This clonotype was recorded a few times. CDR3 region: CASSATHNEQFF. CDR3 bases: TGTGCCAGCAGCGCCACTCACAATGAGCAGTTCTTC. V usage is TRBV7-9 and J usage is TRBJ2-1; D gene ambiguous. V dropped 5 bases and J dropped 5 bases, with 7 bases sitting between them. CDR1 is SEHNR, CDR2 FQNEAQ, per germline (reference sequence). CDR3 length: 12 amino acids.

CDR3 sequence reads: CASSYGPVGNQPQHF. In nucleotides, the CDR3 is TGTGCCAGCAGTTATGGGCCGGTGGGCAATCAGCCCCAGCATTTT. The chain has TRBV6-5 and TRBJ1-5; D is unresolved. Germline CDR1 reads MNHEY; CDR2 reads SVGAGI. CDR3 size: 15 residues. V lost 3 bases to trimming and J lost 2 bases, with 11 bases between them.

This clonotype was recorded a few times. V gene TRBV12-5 combines with J gene TRBJ2-5; no reliable D call. Trimming removed 4 bases from V and 11 bases from J, with 11 bases in between. Germline CDR1 and CDR2: LGHNT and FRNRAP. The CDR3 sequence is 11 residues long. The CDR3 reads CASGSGYGQYF. The CDR3 nucleotides are TGTGCTAGTGGTTCCGGGTATGGGCAGTACTTC.

This chain links TRBV4-1 with TRBJ2-1; 8 bases agree with TRBD1. CDR1 is MGHRA and CDR2 is YSYEKL in the germline V gene. J gave up 4 bases and V 2 bases, and 16 bases lay outside the gene matches. The CDR3 consists of 19 residues. CDR3 DNA: TGCGCCAGCAGCCAATTCCTCGTTACCTGGACAGGGTTTTACAATGAGCAGTTCTTC. Encoded protein: CASSQFLVTWTGFYNEQFF.

The chain couples TRBV5-1 to TRBJ2-7, with 9 bases identical to TRBD2. Germline CDR1 and CDR2: SGHRS and YFSETQ. This CDR3 region has 14 residues. After removal of 4 bases from V and 3 bases from J, the junction contained 5 bases not matched to a gene. CDR3 in DNA: TGCGCCAGCAGCCCAGCGGGGGGCCTCTACGAGCAGTACTTC. Translated: CASSPAGGLYEQYF.

J is TRBJ1-2 and V is TRBV4-1, with 7 bases aligning to TRBD1. In germline, CDR1 is MGHRA, CDR2 YSYEKL. This CDR3 has 15 amino acids. V lost 0 bases to trimming and J lost 4 bases; unmatched junction nucleotides: 5. CDR3 coding DNA: TGCGCCAGCAGCCAAGATTCCGGGACAGTCTATGGCTACACCTTC. Its translation is CASSQDSGTVYGYTF.

This clonotype was seen more than once but under ten times. This rearrangement joins TRBV6-2 or TRBV6-3 to TRBJ2-1; 13 bases match TRBD2. This CDR3 is 16 amino acids long. Germline CDR1 reads MNHEY; CDR2 reads SVGEGT. After removal of 6 bases from V and 3 bases from J, the junction contained 5 bases not matched to a gene. The chain's CDR3 is CASRRGTSGNYNEQFF. CDR3 sequence (DNA): TGTGCCAGCAGGAGAGGGACTAGCGGGAACTACAATGAGCAGTTCTTC.

The V call is TRBV6-1, the J call TRBJ2-7, with unresolved D. Trimming removed 2 bases from V and 3 bases from J, with 17 bases in between. The CDR3 runs to 16 residues. CDR1 is MNHNS, CDR2 SASEGT, per germline. This chain's CDR3 is CASSEFSLGVGYEQYF. The DNA for the CDR3 is TGTGCCAGCAGTGAATTCTCTCTCGGAGTAGGCTACGAGCAGTACTTC.

The chain recombines TRBV11-3 with TRBJ2-3, with D possibly being TRBD1 or TRBD2 (5 bases each). The CDR3 is 13 residues long. Germline V gene sequence: CDR1 SGHNT, CDR2 YENEEA. Trimming took off 4 bases at V and 7 bases at J, with 12 bases between the two ends. The CDR3 spells CASSSGTSNTQYF. Written as DNA, the CDR3 is TGTGCCAGCAGCTCCGGGACCTCGAATACGCAGTATTTT.

The V gene is TRBV28, the J gene TRBJ2-3; TRBD2 matches at 9 bases. Germline V gene sequence: CDR1 MDHEN, CDR2 SYDVKM. The CDR3 is made up of 12 amino acids. V was pared by 10 bases and J by 4 bases, with 3 bases of the junction left unmatched. The CDR3 coding sequence is TGTGCCACGGGACTAGCAGCAGATACGCAGTATTTT. It specifies CATGLAADTQYF.